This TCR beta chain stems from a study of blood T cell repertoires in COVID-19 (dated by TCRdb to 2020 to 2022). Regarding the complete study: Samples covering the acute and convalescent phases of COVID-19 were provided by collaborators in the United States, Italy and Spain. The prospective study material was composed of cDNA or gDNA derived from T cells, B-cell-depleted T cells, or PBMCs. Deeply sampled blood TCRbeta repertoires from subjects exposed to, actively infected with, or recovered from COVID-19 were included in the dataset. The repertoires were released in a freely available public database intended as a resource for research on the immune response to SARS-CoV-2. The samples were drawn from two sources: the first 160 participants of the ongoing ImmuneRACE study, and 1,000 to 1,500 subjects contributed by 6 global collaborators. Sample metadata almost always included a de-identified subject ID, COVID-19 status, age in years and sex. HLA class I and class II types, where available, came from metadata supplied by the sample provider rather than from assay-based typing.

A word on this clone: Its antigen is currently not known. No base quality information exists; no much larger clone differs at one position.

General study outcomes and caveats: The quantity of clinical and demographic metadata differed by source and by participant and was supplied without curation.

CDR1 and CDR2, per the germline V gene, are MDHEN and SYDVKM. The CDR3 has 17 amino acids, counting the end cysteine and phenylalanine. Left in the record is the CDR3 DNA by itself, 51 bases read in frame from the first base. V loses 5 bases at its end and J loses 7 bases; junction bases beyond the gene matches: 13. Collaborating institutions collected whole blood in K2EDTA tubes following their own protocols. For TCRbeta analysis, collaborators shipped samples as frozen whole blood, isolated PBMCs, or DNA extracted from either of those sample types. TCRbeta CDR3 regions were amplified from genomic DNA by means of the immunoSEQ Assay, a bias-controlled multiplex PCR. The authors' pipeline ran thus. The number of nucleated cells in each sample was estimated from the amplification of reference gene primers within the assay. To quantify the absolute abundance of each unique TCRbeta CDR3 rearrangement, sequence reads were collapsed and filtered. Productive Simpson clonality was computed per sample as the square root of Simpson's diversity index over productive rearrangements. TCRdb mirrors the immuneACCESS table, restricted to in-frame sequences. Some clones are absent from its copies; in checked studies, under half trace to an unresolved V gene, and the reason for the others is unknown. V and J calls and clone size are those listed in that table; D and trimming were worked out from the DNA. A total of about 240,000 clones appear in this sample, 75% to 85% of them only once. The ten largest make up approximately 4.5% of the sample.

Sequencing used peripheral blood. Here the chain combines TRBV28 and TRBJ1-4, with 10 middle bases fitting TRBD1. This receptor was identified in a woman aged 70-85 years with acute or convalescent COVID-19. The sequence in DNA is TGTGCCAGCAGTACCCCCCTCCCGGGACAGGGGAGTGAAAAACTGTTTTTT. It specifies CASSTPLPGQGSEKLFF.